The TCR beta chain under discussion was sequenced for a study of blood T cell repertoires in COVID-19. Study-wide context: COVID-19 samples collected from the United States, Italy and Spain covered acute and convalescent phases.

This clone has at least ten counts. Data came from immunoSEQ multiplex PCR; TCRdb stores just in-frame clones and leaves some out. The sample records fewer than 300,000 clones, roughly 85% being singletons. The CDR3 covers 17 residues. Germline CDR1 and CDR2: LGHNA and YNFKEQ. Trimming left V 0 bases short and J 7 bases short, with 16 bases between. The chain carries TRBV4-2 and TRBJ1-6; possibly TRBD1 for D (5 bases). The sample was peripheral blood. The clonotype was recovered from a man in his fifties with active or convalescent COVID-19. The CDR3: CASSQDGGRPLNSPLHF. Here the CDR3 DNA reads TGTGCCAGCAGCCAAGATGGGGGGAGACCTCTGAATTCACCCCTCCACTTT.